Below are 18 T cell receptor beta chains sequenced from a single sample in a study of radiation and T cells in renal cell carcinoma. Generated by immunoSEQ multiplex PCR, the TCRdb table keeps only in-frame clones and is missing some. The sample records some 150,000 clones, approximately 90% being singletons. The time point: baseline pretreatment blood. As for treatment: 15 Gy SBRT to primary tumor, nephrectomy 4 weeks later. This specimen was blood, taken from a patient whose treatment included radiotherapy and nephrectomy. The receptors shown here come from a woman aged 45-65 years with renal cell carcinoma.

The J gene is TRBJ2-2, the V gene TRBV29-1; the D gene could be TRBD1 or TRBD2 (6 bases each). The CDR3 extends over 14 amino acids. V lost 2 bases, J lost 6 bases, and 13 bases lay in between. Germline CDR1 and CDR2: SQVTM and ANQGSEA. This chain's CDR3 is CSVEWGARPGELFF. CDR3 DNA: TGCAGCGTTGAATGGGGGGCCCGGCCCGGGGAGCTGTTTTTT.

V usage is TRBV7-9 and J usage is TRBJ1-3; tentative D call: TRBD1 (5 bases). The CDR3 sequence is 19 residues long. V was pared by 1 base and J by 0 bases, with 19 bases between. Germline V gene sequence: CDR1 SEHNR, CDR2 FQNEAQ (reference sequence). The CDR3 bases are TGTGCCAGCAGCTTAGAAGGATGGGGGGTAAGAAGCTCTGGAAACACCATATATTTT. Amino acids: CASSLEGWGVRSSGNTIYF.

This sequence joins TRBV7-8 and TRBJ1-6; tentatively, D is TRBD1 (5 bases). The V gene lost 1 base and the J gene lost 7 bases, with 14 bases spanning the gap. CDR3 size: 16 residues. CDR1 SGHVS and CDR2 FQNEAQ come from the germline V gene. The CDR3 nucleotides read TGTGCCAGCAGCTTAGGAGTAGGACACCAGAATTCACCCCTCCACTTT. It codes for CASSLGVGHQNSPLHF. Based on the CDR3 plus reference TRBV7-8 and TRBJ1-6, the full variable domain is GAGVSQSPRYKVAKRGQDVALRCDPISGHVSLFWYQQALGQGPEFLTYFQNEAQLDKSGLPSDRFFAERPEGSVSTLKIQRTQQEDSAVYLCASSLGVGHQNSPLHFGNGTRLTVT.

The V gene is TRBV10-3, the J gene TRBJ2-7, with a possible D match to TRBD1 (5 bases). The CDR3 has 14 amino acids. Germline lookup yields CDR1 ENHRY and CDR2 SYGVKD. Trimming shortened V by 7 bases and J by 6 bases, and 19 bases separated the two germline ends. CDR3 protein: CAINKLAGQGEQYF. In nucleotides, the CDR3 is TGTGCCATCAATAAGCTGGCAGGGCAAGGCGAGCAGTACTTC.

This clone was seen just once. This chain uses TRBV5-1 with TRBJ2-2; 11 nucleotides agree with TRBD2. The germline gives CDR1 SGHRS, CDR2 YFSETQ. After removal of 2 bases from V and 0 bases from J, the junction contained 6 bases not matched to a gene. CDR3 size: 18 residues. Here the CDR3 reads CASSLYDSGGANTGELFF. In nucleotides, the CDR3 is TGCGCCAGCAGCTTATATGATAGCGGGGGGGCGAACACCGGGGAGCTGTTTTTT.

The gene calls are TRBV19 and TRBJ2-7; 9 positions agree with TRBD1. With 3 bases clipped from V and 6 bases from J, the junction kept 9 bases outside the gene matches. The germline V gene has CDR1 LNHDA and CDR2 SQIVND (reference sequence). The CDR3 is 15 amino acids. This CDR3 is CASSMSGTGPSEQYF. CDR3 DNA sequence: TGTGCCAGTAGTATGTCCGGGACAGGGCCGTCCGAGCAGTACTTC.

The chain carries TRBV6-1 and TRBJ1-5; weak D call: TRBD1 (6 bases). Trimming cost V 4 bases and J 5 bases, with 9 bases left between them. CDR3 length: 13 amino acids. Looked up from germline, CDR1 is MNHNS and CDR2 is SASEGT. CDR3 bases: TGTGCCAGCAGTGTCCAGGGGTATCAGCCCCAGCATTTT. It specifies CASSVQGYQPQHF.

The chain couples TRBV9 to TRBJ2-3; possible D gene TRBD1, 5 bases. The CDR3 consists of 14 residues. V lost 4 bases and J 0 bases, leaving 9 bases between the germline ends. Looked up from germline, CDR1 is SGDLS and CDR2 is YYNGEE. CDR3 nucleotides: TGTGCCAGCAGCACGACAGTTAGCACAGATACGCAGTATTTT. As protein: CASSTTVSTDTQYF.

The chain carries TRBV5-6 and TRBJ2-7; D not certain. Germline V CDR1 and CDR2: SGHDT, YYEEEE. This CDR3 is 14 amino acids long. Trimming took off 1 base at V and 6 bases at J, with 14 bases between the two ends. The CDR3 DNA is TGTGCCAGCAGCTTGAGGAGCAGAACCGGCGAGCAGTACTTC. Translation: CASSLRSRTGEQYF.

This chain joins TRBV5-1 and TRBJ2-7, with unresolved D. Germline V gene sequence: CDR1 SGHRS, CDR2 YFSETQ. This CDR3 comprises 16 residues. Trimming cost V 3 bases and J 7 bases, with 23 bases left between them. CDR3 coding DNA: TGCGCCAGCAGCTATACCAGGACGGGCGACCCTCGAGAGCAGTACTTC. It specifies CASSYTRTGDPREQYF.

The rearrangement uses TRBV2 and TRBJ2-1; 10 bases are shared with TRBD2. The CDR3 sequence is 14 residues long. Germline CDR1 and CDR2: SNHLY and FYNNEI. The V segment lost 5 bases and the J segment 5 bases; nucleotides outside the gene matches: 3. The CDR3 loop is CASSPGLADNEQFF. CDR3 DNA sequence: TGTGCCAGCAGTCCCGGACTAGCGGACAATGAGCAGTTCTTC.

This rearrangement joins TRBV30 to TRBJ1-4, with D maybe TRBD1 (5 bases). The length of the CDR3 is 14 residues. V was trimmed by 3 bases and J by 7 bases, leaving 15 bases between them. Germline assignment: CDR1 GTSNPN and CDR2 SVGIG (reference sequence). CDR3 protein: CAWSPGGGGEKLFF. In nucleotides, the CDR3 is TGTGCCTGGAGCCCGGGGGGGGGAGGTGAAAAACTGTTTTTT. Combining the CDR3 with reference TRBV30 and TRBJ1-4 gives the whole variable domain SQTIHQWPATLVQPVGSPLSLECTVEGTSNPNLYWYRQAAGRGLQLLFYSVGIGQISSEVPQNLSASRPQDRQFILSSKKLLLSDSGFYLCAWSPGGGGEKLFFGSGTQLSVL.

This clone has a handful of counts. The chain combines TRBV19 with TRBJ1-2, with D possibly TRBD1 on 6 matching bases. Between the trimmed V and J ends, which lost 2 bases and 2 bases, there was a span of 15 bases. The length of the CDR3 is 16 residues. Germline V lookup: CDR1 LNHDA, CDR2 SQIVND (reference sequence). DNA of the CDR3: TGTGCCAGTAGTATAACAGGGAGCAGGGTGAACTATGGCTACACCTTC. It codes for CASSITGSRVNYGYTF.

This chain uses TRBV5-1 with TRBJ2-5; weak D call: TRBD1 (5 bases). The CDR3 length is 17 residues. Germline CDR1 and CDR2: SGHRS and YFSETQ. With 0 bases removed from V and 1 base from J, the gap between germline ends came to 16 bases. The CDR3 here is CASSLGIGAYTQETQYF. The DNA for the CDR3 is TGCGCCAGCAGCTTGGGAATAGGGGCCTACACCCAAGAGACCCAGTACTTC.

V gene TRBV2 combines with J gene TRBJ2-1; TRBD2 matches 9 bases. Per germline, CDR1 SNHLY and CDR2 FYNNEI. Trimming cost V 7 bases and J 0 bases; bases outside gene matches: 13. The CDR3 has 18 residues. The DNA for the CDR3 is TGTGCCAGCAAAGGAGGGGCTAGCGGGAAAAGCTCCTACAATGAGCAGTTCTTC. Encoded protein: CASKGGASGKSSYNEQFF.

The chain has TRBV7-2 and TRBJ1-6; no reliable D call. V lost 5 bases to trimming and J lost 15 bases, with 26 bases between them. This CDR3 comprises 16 residues. Germline lookup yields CDR1 SGHTA and CDR2 FQGNSA. The CDR3 reads CASSPNPNSWASGLHF. CDR3 coding DNA: TGTGCCAGCAGCCCCAACCCCAACAGCTGGGCCTCGGGCCTCCACTTT.

The gene calls are TRBV10-2 and TRBJ2-1; D remains ambiguous. The CDR3 extends over 12 amino acids. The ends were cut back, 7 bases at V and 7 bases at J, with 11 bases in the middle. In germline, CDR1 is WSHSY, CDR2 SAAADI. This CDR3 reads CASTETANEQFF. CDR3 DNA sequence: TGCGCCAGCACCGAGACTGCTAATGAGCAGTTCTTC.

The gene calls are TRBV5-1 and TRBJ1-1; possibly TRBD1 for D (5 bases). Trimming cost V 4 bases and J 5 bases, with 18 bases left between them. Per the germline V gene, CDR1 is SGHRS and CDR2 is YFSETQ. The CDR3 extends over 15 amino acids. The CDR3 reads CASSPRSLRETEAFF. CDR3 DNA: TGCGCCAGCAGCCCTCGGAGTCTCAGGGAGACTGAAGCTTTCTTT. Full variable domain (missing parts from reference TRBV5-1 and TRBJ1-1): KAGVTQTPRYLIKTRGQQVTLSCSPISGHRSVSWYQQTPGQGLQFLFEYFSETQRNKGNFPGRFSGRQFSNSRSEMNVSTLELGDSALYLCASSPRSLRETEAFFGQGTRLTVV.